This TCR beta chain appears in the sequencing data of a study of chemoradiotherapy in HPV16-positive cancers. The CDR3 has 15 residues. The trim removed 6 bases at V and 5 bases at J, leaving 11 bases unmatched. CDR1 is SEHNR, CDR2 FQNEAQ, per germline (reference sequence). Sequenced by immunoSEQ multiplex PCR; TCRdb stores in-frame clones only, minus some. The sample shows some 13,000 clones, around nine tenths of them seen only once. For this clone: Its antigen is unknown.

Whole-study findings and limits: Better recurrence-free survival went with HPV-responsive T-cell expansion in HPV16-positive patients. During treatment, candidate HPV-specific clones and E7-related motifs expanded in tumor.

This TCR came from a human donor with HPV-associated anogenital cancer. This sample comprised blood, obtained from a patient who underwent chemoradiotherapy. The chain couples TRBV7-9 to TRBJ2-5; 8 bases agree with TRBD1. The CDR3 is CASRLSGGGGETQYF. CDR3 sequence (DNA): TGTGCCAGCAGGCTGTCAGGGGGCGGCGGTGAGACCCAGTACTTC.